This T cell receptor beta chain stems from a study of T cell changes during pregnancy in multiple sclerosis. TCRdb keeps only in-frame clones here, not all; method: immunoSEQ multiplex PCR. The sample lists approximately 92,000 clones; roughly 92% were seen once. The CDR3 loop spans 16 amino acids. Germline loops: CDR1 SGHAT, CDR2 FQNNGV. Trimming removed 5 bases at V and 3 bases at J, with 20 bases between. This specimen was peripheral blood, taken in the first trimester of pregnancy. This clonotype was sampled from a female donor with multiple sclerosis, enrolled in a pregnancy study. The V call is TRBV11-2, the J call TRBJ2-7, with D perhaps TRBD2 (6 bases). The CDR3 is CASSPVVGGLVYEQYF. In DNA form, the CDR3 reads TGTGCCAGCAGCCCGGTTGTGGGGGGTTTGGTCTACGAGCAGTACTTC. Drawing the rest from reference TRBV11-2 and TRBJ2-7, the complete variable domain is EAGVAQSPRYKIIEKRQSVAFWCNPISGHATLYWYQQILGQGPKLLIQFQNNGVVDDSQLPKDRFSAERLKGVDSTLKIQPAKLEDSAVYLCASSPVVGGLVYEQYFGPGTRLTVT.